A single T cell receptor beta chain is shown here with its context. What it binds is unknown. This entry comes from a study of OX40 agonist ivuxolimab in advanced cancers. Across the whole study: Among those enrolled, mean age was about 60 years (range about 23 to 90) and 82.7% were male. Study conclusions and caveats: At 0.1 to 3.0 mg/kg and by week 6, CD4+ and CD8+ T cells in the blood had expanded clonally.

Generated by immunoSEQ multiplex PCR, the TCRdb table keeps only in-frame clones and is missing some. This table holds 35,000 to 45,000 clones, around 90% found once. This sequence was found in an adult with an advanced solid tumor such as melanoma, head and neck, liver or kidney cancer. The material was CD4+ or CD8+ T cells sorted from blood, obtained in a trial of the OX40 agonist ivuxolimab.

The CDR3 nucleotides are TGTGCCAGCAGTAACCTCAGGGGTCCTGGCTACACCTTC. The encoded protein is CASSNLRGPGYTF. The chain joins TRBV28 to TRBJ1-2; maybe TRBD1 (6 bases). Germline-derived CDR1 and CDR2 are MDHEN and SYDVKM. The CDR3 loop spans 13 amino acids. V was shortened by 5 bases and J by 7 bases, with 14 bases between the two germline ends.